Below, one T cell receptor (beta chain) is given with its context. Assay: immunoSEQ multiplex PCR; the TCRdb copy retains only in-frame clones and omits some. Of millions of clones listed, 80% to 95% are singletons. Trimming took off 5 bases at V and 5 bases at J, with 19 bases between the two ends. Germline values: CDR1 SGHTA, CDR2 FQGNSA. The length of the CDR3 is 16 residues. The data were taken from a study of shared clonotypes between healthy human individuals. This TCR was sampled from a man younger than 35 in good health. Some clones in this sample may be carry-over from other donors' samples. This chain links TRBV7-2 with TRBJ2-1, with D perhaps being TRBD1 or TRBD2 (5 bases each). The source material was naive CD4+ T cells from PBMCs. Subset meaning: CD45RA+ positively selected. CDR3 coding DNA: TGTGCCAGCAGCCCACTTGGGGCAGGGACCCACAATGAGCAGTTCTTC. It translates to CASSPLGAGTHNEQFF.